This is a list of T cell receptor beta chains from one sample in a study of blood T cells in healthy people across ages. TCRdb redid the calling of the 5' RACE reads with MiXCR, one entry per CDR3 protein. The repertoire holds about 800,000 distinct CDR3 sequences, over 45% seen once, with around 20% in the top ten. What was sequenced was blood. These receptors all stem from a man aged 25-45 years in good health. CDR3s include the opening cysteine and the closing phenylalanine or tryptophan. Fields, in order: clone size, J gene, D gene, V gene, CDR3 protein, CDR3 DNA. The D gene is left open where the match is weak. Only some rows state a clone size, as once, few, many or a class for expanded clones.

size: few
J: TRBJ2-1
D: .
V: TRBV5-6
CDR3: CASSLGGANEQFF
DNA: TGTGCCAGCAGCTTGGGTGGCGCTAATGAGCAGTTCTTC

size: .
J: TRBJ2-3
D: TRBD2
V: TRBV2
CDR3: CATKSSGGTDTQYF
DNA: TGTGCCACCAAGTCCAGCGGGGGCACAGATACGCAGTATTTT

size: .
J: TRBJ2-1
D: TRBD2
V: TRBV12-3/TRBV12-4
CDR3: CASSFSGGGITYNEQFF
DNA: TGTGCCAGCAGTTTCAGCGGGGGGGGAATTACCTACAATGAGCAGTTCTTC

size: .
J: TRBJ2-7
D: TRBD2
V: TRBV28
CDR3: CASSTSGSPEQYF
DNA: TGTGCCAGCAGTACTAGCGGGAGCCCCGAGCAGTACTTC

size: few
J: TRBJ2-1
D: TRBD2
V: TRBV20-1
CDR3: CSARTSPNEQFF
DNA: TGCAGTGCTCGGACTAGTCCCAATGAGCAGTTCTTC

size: .
J: TRBJ2-7
D: TRBD2
V: TRBV4-3
CDR3: CASSQGERGRSYEQYF
DNA: TGCGCCAGCAGCCAAGGCGAGCGGGGTCGATCCTACGAGCAGTACTTC

size: .
J: TRBJ2-1
D: .
V: TRBV6-1
CDR3: CASSEPPGAYNEQFF
DNA: TGTGCCAGCAGTGAACCCCCAGGGGCCTACAATGAGCAGTTCTTC

size: many
J: TRBJ1-2
D: .
V: TRBV29-1
CDR3: CSANSWDYGYTF
DNA: TGCAGCGCCAACTCCTGGGACTATGGCTACACCTTC

size: .
J: TRBJ1-2
D: .
V: TRBV6-5
CDR3: CASSPDSYSYGYTF
DNA: TGTGCCAGCAGCCCAGACAGCTACTCCTATGGCTACACCTTC

size: .
J: TRBJ2-7
D: TRBD1
V: TRBV6-6
CDR3: CASSGPGQGAYEQYF
DNA: TGTGCCAGCAGTGGTCCGGGACAGGGGGCCTACGAGCAGTACTTC

size: .
J: TRBJ2-7
D: .
V: TRBV21-1
CDR3: CASNARWTEASEGQYF
DNA: TGTGCCAGCAACGCTAGATGGACAGAAGCGTCGGAGGGGCAGTACTTC

size: .
J: TRBJ2-7
D: .
V: TRBV29-1
CDR3: CSVGLQPAIDEQYF
DNA: TGCAGCGTTGGGTTGCAGCCCGCAATAGACGAGCAGTACTTC

size: few
J: TRBJ2-5
D: TRBD1
V: TRBV6-2/TRBV6-3
CDR3: CASSQPTLQGRETQYF
DNA: TGTGCCAGCAGCCAACCAACGCTACAGGGGAGAGAGACCCAGTACTTC

size: .
J: TRBJ2-7
D: TRBD1
V: TRBV20-1
CDR3: CSAPPGTANYEQYF
DNA: TGCAGTGCCCCCCCCGGGACAGCTAACTACGAGCAGTACTTC

size: .
J: TRBJ2-2
D: .
V: TRBV7-7
CDR3: CASSALSGNTGELFF
DNA: TGTGCTAGCAGCGCCCTATCAGGGAACACCGGAGAGCTGTTTTTT

size: once
J: TRBJ2-5
D: TRBD2
V: TRBV29-1
CDR3: CSVDIGGAGETQYF
DNA: TGCAGCGTTGATATCGGGGGGGCGGGGGAGACCCAGTACTTC

size: .
J: TRBJ2-3
D: .
V: TRBV24-1
CDR3: CATGKGDTDTQYF
DNA: TGTGCCACCGGCAAGGGCGACACAGATACGCAGTATTTT

size: .
J: TRBJ1-5
D: .
V: TRBV20-1
CDR3: CSARDPNSGQPQHF
DNA: TGCAGTGCTAGAGATCCGAATTCGGGTCAGCCCCAGCATTTT

size: .
J: TRBJ2-5
D: TRBD1
V: TRBV9
CDR3: CASAQGARETQYF
DNA: TGTGCCAGCGCCCAGGGGGCGAGGGAGACCCAGTACTTC

size: .
J: TRBJ2-1
D: TRBD1
V: TRBV15
CDR3: CATSRRTGTGNEQFF
DNA: TGTGCCACCAGCAGAAGAACCGGGACAGGGAATGAGCAGTTCTTC

size: .
J: TRBJ2-4
D: TRBD1
V: TRBV3-1
CDR3: CASSQLRGPAKNIQYF
DNA: TGTGCCAGCAGCCAATTGAGGGGGCCAGCCAAAAACATTCAGTACTTC

size: few
J: TRBJ1-2
D: .
V: TRBV6-5
CDR3: CASSSVDYGYTF
DNA: TGTGCCAGCTCATCGGTGGACTATGGCTACACCTTC

size: many
J: TRBJ2-7
D: .
V: TRBV28
CDR3: CASSFVEQYF
DNA: TGTGCCAGCAGTTTTGTCGAGCAGTACTTC

size: .
J: TRBJ2-3
D: TRBD1
V: TRBV3-1
CDR3: CASSQQGAAGTDTQYF
DNA: TGTGCCAGCAGCCAACAGGGGGCGGCGGGCACAGATACGCAGTATTTT

size: .
J: TRBJ2-5
D: TRBD1
V: TRBV6-6
CDR3: CASSFEADRVETQYF
DNA: TGTGCCAGCAGTTTCGAGGCCGACAGGGTAGAGACCCAGTACTTC

size: many
J: TRBJ2-3
D: TRBD2
V: TRBV13
CDR3: CASSQGLAVDTQYF
DNA: TGTGCCAGCAGCCAGGGACTAGCGGTCGATACGCAGTATTTT

size: .
J: TRBJ2-7
D: .
V: TRBV5-6
CDR3: CASSPTVGYEQYF
DNA: TGTGCCAGCAGCCCGACGGTGGGCTACGAGCAGTACTTC

size: .
J: TRBJ2-5
D: .
V: TRBV7-2
CDR3: CASSSEWAETQYF
DNA: TGTGCCAGCAGCTCCGAGTGGGCTGAGACCCAGTACTTC

size: few
J: TRBJ2-5
D: .
V: TRBV5-1
CDR3: CASSPEPGQLAQTQYF
DNA: TGCGCTAGCAGCCCCGAACCCGGACAGTTAGCTCAGACCCAGTACTTC

size: .
J: TRBJ1-1
D: .
V: TRBV6-6
CDR3: CASSSTGSNTEAFF
DNA: TGTGCCAGCAGTTCCACCGGGAGTAACACTGAAGCTTTCTTT

size: .
J: TRBJ2-7
D: TRBD2
V: TRBV29-1
CDR3: CSGGGLAGGLNEQYF
DNA: TGCAGCGGTGGGGGACTAGCGGGAGGGTTGAATGAGCAGTACTTC

size: .
J: TRBJ2-1
D: TRBD2
V: TRBV3-1
CDR3: CASSLLAGGSNEQFF
DNA: TGTGCCAGCAGCCTTCTAGCGGGAGGAAGTAATGAGCAGTTCTTC

size: .
J: TRBJ1-2
D: .
V: TRBV9
CDR3: CASSVAGKGGGYTF
DNA: TGTGCCAGCAGCGTAGCTGGTAAGGGAGGTGGCTACACCTTC

size: few
J: TRBJ2-7
D: .
V: TRBV20-1
CDR3: CSARDWAGLGDYEQYF
DNA: TGCAGTGCTAGAGATTGGGCGGGCCTGGGCGACTACGAGCAGTACTTC

size: .
J: TRBJ2-3
D: .
V: TRBV30
CDR3: CAWSPVNSRTDTQYF
DNA: TGTGCCTGGAGTCCTGTGAACTCACGCACAGATACGCAGTATTTT

size: .
J: TRBJ1-2
D: .
V: TRBV20-1
CDR3: CSARDLPGTYGYTF
DNA: TGCAGTGCTAGAGATCTTCCGGGGACCTATGGCTACACCTTC

size: many
J: TRBJ1-2
D: .
V: TRBV7-9
CDR3: CASSTTANYGYTF
DNA: TGTGCCAGCAGCACGACAGCTAACTATGGCTACACCTTC

size: .
J: TRBJ2-3
D: .
V: TRBV20-1
CDR3: CSASTMGLTDTQYF
DNA: TGCAGTGCGTCGACAATGGGCCTCACAGATACGCAGTATTTT

size: .
J: TRBJ2-5
D: TRBD2
V: TRBV6-5
CDR3: CASSYSLAGRETQYF
DNA: TGTGCCAGCAGTTATTCCCTAGCGGGTAGGGAGACCCAGTACTTC

size: .
J: TRBJ2-1
D: .
V: TRBV3-1
CDR3: CASSRSGPRSPYNEQFF
DNA: TGTGCCAGCAGCAGATCCGGGCCCAGAAGCCCCTACAATGAGCAGTTCTTC

size: few
J: TRBJ2-7
D: .
V: TRBV7-8
CDR3: CASSLAGAEQYF
DNA: TGTGCCAGCAGCTTAGCGGGGGCCGAGCAGTACTTC

size: .
J: TRBJ2-1
D: TRBD1
V: TRBV5-1
CDR3: CASRTGTANNEQFF
DNA: TGCGCCAGCAGAACCGGGACAGCAAACAATGAGCAGTTCTTC

size: .
J: TRBJ2-1
D: .
V: TRBV20-1
CDR3: CSAGSPSHNEQFF
DNA: TGCAGTGCCGGCTCTCCTAGCCACAATGAGCAGTTCTTC